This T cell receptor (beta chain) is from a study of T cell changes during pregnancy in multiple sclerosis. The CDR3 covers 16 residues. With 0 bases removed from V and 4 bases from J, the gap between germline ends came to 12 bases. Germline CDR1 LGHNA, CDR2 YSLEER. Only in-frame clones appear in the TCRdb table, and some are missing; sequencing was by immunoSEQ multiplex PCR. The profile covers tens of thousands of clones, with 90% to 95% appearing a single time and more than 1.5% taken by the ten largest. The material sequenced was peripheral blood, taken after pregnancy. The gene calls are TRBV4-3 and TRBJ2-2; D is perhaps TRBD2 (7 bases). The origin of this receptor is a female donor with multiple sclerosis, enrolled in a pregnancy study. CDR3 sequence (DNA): TGCGCCAGCAGCCAAGATAGGGGGGGCGGCACCGGGGAGCTGTTTTTT. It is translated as CASSQDRGGGTGELFF.